This T cell receptor beta chain came from a study of regulatory T cells in long-lasting Graves disease. Sequencing libraries for TCR beta were prepared with iRepertoire HTBI primers and Arm-PCR of CDR3 regions. TCRdb re-called the multiplex PCR reads with MiXCR, one entry per CDR3 protein. The data show approximately 490,000 distinct CDR3 sequences, around 15% seen once. Time point defined: newly diagnosed GD, antithyroid drugs for less than 3 months. The TCR library was made from RNA that had been extracted from PBMCs in TRIzol. This clonotype was detected ten times or more. There are 18 residues in the CDR3. The germline V gene has CDR1 DFQATT and CDR2 SNEGSKA (reference sequence). V lost 0 bases, J lost 2 bases, and 12 bases stayed unmatched. The data were also submitted as part of a second study, on T cells in Graves' hyperthyroidism and ophthalmopathy.

This chain uses TRBV20-1 with TRBJ2-5; 10 nucleotides align to TRBD2. The material sequenced was peripheral blood mononuclear cells (PBMCs), taken at new diagnosis, from a patient treated with antithyroid drugs. The sequence was obtained from a man aged 40-55 years with Graves disease. The CDR3 sequence: CSARDPWLAGVLQETQYF. The CDR3 DNA follows: TGCAGTGCTAGAGATCCGTGGCTAGCGGGAGTCCTTCAAGAGACCCAGTACTTC.